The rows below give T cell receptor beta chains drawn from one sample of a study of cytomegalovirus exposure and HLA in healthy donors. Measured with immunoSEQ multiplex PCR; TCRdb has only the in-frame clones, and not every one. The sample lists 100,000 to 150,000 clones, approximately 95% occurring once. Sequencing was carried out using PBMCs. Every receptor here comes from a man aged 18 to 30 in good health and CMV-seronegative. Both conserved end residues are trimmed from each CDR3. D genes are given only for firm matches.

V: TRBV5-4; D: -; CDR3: ASSETGRTYEQY
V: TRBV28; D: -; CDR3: ASISAYNEQF
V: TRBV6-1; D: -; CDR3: ASSEGTQSFYTGELF
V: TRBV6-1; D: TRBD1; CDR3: ASRHDGQGNQPQH
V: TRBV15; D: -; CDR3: ATSRENRPGQPQH
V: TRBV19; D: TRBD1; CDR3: ASKGTDLLQY
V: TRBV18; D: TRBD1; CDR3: ASSRARDRNTEAF
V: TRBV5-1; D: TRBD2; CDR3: ASSLWLWREGISYEQY
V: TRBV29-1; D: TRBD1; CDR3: SVETGGANTGELF
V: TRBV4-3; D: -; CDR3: ASSQDPGEQY
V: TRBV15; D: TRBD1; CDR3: ATGTGVSYEQY
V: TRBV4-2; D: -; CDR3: ASSQDRAYEQY
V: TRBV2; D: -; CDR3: ASSEAMKQNTEAF
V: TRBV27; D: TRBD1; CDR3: ASSSRTGATTYEQY
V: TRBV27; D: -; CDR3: ASSQSGGDTEAF
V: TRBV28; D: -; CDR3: ASGRNEQF
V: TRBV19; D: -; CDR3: ASSTGTLPSYNEQF
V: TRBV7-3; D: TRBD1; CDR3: ASSPEPSSTGKGQPQH
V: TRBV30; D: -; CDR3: AWNILNTEAF